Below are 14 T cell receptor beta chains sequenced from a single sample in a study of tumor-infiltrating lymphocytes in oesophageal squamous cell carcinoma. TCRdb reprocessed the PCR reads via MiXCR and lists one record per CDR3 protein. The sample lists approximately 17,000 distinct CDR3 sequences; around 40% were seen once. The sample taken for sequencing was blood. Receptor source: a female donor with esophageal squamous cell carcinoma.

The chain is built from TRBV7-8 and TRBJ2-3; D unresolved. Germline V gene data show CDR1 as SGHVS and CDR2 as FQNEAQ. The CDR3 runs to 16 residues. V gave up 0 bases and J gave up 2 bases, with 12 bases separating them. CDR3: CASSLAKQSPTDTQYF. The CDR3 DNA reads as TGTGCCAGCAGCTTAGCTAAGCAGTCCCCCACAGATACGCAGTATTTT.

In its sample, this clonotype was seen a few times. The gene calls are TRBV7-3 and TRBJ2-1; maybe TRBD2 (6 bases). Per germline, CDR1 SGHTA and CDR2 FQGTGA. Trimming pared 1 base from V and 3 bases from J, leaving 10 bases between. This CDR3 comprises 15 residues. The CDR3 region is CASSLIAGSYNEQFF. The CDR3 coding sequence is TGTGCCAGCAGCTTAATCGCGGGAAGCTACAATGAGCAGTTCTTC. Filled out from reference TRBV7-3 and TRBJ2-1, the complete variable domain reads GAGVSQTPSNKVTEKGKYVELRCDPISGHTALYWYRQSLGQGPEFLIYFQGTGAADDSGLPNDRFFAVRPEGSVSTLKIQRTERGDSAVYLCASSLIAGSYNEQFFGPGTRLTVL.

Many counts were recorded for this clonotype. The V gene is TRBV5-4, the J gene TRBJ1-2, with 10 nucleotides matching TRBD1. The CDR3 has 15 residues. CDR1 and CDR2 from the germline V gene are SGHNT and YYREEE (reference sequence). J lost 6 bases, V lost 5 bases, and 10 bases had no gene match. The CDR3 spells CASSHRTGGIDGYTF. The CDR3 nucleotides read TGTGCCAGCAGTCATCGGACAGGGGGGATCGATGGCTACACCTTC.

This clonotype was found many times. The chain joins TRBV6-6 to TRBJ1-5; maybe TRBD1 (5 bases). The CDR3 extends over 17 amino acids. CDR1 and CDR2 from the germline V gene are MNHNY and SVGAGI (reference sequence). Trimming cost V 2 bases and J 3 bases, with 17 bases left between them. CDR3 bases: TGTGCCAGCAGTTACGACTACTTGTCCGGGACCAATCAGCCCCAGCATTTT. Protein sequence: CASSYDYLSGTNQPQHF.

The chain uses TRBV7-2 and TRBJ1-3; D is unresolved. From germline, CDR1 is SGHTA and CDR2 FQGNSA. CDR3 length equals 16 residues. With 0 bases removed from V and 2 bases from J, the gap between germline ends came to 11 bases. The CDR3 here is CASSLALPGTGNTIYF. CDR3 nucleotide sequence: TGTGCCAGCAGCTTAGCCCTCCCCGGGACTGGAAACACCATATATTTT.

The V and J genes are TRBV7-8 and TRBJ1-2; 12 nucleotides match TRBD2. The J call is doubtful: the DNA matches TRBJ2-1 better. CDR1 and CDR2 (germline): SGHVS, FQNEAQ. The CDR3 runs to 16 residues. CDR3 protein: CASSWLAGGPLNEQFF. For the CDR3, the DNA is TGTGCCAGCAGCTGGCTAGCGGGAGGGCCTCTGAATGAGCAGTTCTTC.

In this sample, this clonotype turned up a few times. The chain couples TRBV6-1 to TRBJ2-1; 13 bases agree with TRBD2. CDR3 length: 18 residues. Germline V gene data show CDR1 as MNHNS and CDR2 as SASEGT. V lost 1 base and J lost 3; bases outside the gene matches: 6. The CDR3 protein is CASSEVTSGGAFYNEQFF. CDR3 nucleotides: TGTGCCAGCAGTGAAGTAACTAGCGGGGGGGCTTTCTACAATGAGCAGTTCTTC.

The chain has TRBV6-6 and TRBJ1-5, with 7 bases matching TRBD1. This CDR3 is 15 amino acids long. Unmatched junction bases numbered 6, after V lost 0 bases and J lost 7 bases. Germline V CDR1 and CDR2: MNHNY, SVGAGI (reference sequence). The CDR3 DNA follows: TGTGCCAGCAGTTACTCGACAGGGAGGATGCAGCCCCAGCATTTT. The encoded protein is CASSYSTGRMQPQHF.

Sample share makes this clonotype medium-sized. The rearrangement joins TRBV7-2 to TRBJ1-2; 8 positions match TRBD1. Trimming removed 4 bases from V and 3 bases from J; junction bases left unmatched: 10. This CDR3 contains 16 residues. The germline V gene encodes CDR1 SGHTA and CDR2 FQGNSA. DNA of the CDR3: TGTGCCAGCAGCTCAGCTCAGGGGGCTTCTGACTATGGCTACACCTTC. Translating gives CASSSAQGASDYGYTF.

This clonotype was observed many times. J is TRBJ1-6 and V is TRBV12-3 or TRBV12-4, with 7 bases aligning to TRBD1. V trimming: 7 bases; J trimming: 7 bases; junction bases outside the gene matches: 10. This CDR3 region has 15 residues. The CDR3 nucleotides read TGTGCCAGCAAAATGCAGGGGGGTGAGAATTCACCCCTCCACTTT. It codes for CASKMQGGENSPLHF.

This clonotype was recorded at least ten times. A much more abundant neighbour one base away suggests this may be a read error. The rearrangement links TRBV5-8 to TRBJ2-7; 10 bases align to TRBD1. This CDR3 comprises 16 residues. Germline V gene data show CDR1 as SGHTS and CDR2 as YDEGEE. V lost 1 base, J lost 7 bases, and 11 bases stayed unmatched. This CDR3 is CASSLRQGARGNEQYF. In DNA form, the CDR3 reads TGTGCCAGCAGCTTGAGACAGGGGGCGCGGGGCAATGAGCAGTACTTC.

The CDR3 region has the DNA TGTGCCAGCGGAGCTCCCCCCTCCTACGAGCAGTACTTC. This sequence encodes CASGAPPSYEQYF. The V and J genes are TRBV6-6 and TRBJ2-5; no definite D call. The J call may be wrong; the DNA end is better matched by TRBJ2-7. Germline-derived CDR1 and CDR2 are MNHNY and SVGAGI (reference sequence). This CDR3 comprises 13 residues.

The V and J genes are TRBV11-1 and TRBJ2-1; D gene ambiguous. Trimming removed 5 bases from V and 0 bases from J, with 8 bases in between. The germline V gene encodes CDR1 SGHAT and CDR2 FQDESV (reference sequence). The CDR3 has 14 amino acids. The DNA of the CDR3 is TGTGCCAGCAGCGCCGTAGGCTCCTACAATGAGCAGTTCTTC. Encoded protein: CASSAVGSYNEQFF.

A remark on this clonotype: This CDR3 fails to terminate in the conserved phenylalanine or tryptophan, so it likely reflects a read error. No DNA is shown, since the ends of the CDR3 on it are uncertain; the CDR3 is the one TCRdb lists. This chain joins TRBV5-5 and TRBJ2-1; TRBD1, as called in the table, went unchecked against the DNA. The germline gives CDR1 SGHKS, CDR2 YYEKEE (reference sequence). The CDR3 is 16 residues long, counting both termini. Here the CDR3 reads CASSTRTGERGYTFGS.